The 10 T cell receptor beta chains presented below share a single source sample, sequenced in a study of blood T cell repertoires in COVID-19. TCRdb's copy holds only in-frame clones and misses some; the assay was immunoSEQ multiplex PCR. The table records about 210,000 clones, 92% of them present only once. The material sequenced was peripheral blood. These receptors all come from a man aged 25 to 40 with acute or convalescent COVID-19.

This chain uses TRBV27 with TRBJ2-3, with a weak D call TRBD2 (5 bases). Germline-derived CDR1 and CDR2 are MNHEY and SMNVEV (reference sequence). The CDR3 covers 14 residues. V dropped 6 bases and J dropped 2 bases, with 12 bases sitting between them. CDR3 nucleotides: TGTGCCAGCAGACTAGGGAAAGTCACAGATACGCAGTATTTT. Its protein product is CASRLGKVTDTQYF.

V gene TRBV27 combines with J gene TRBJ1-5; 7 positions agree with TRBD1. J gave up 1 base and V 0 bases, and 0 bases lay outside the gene matches. The CDR3 is 15 residues long. Germline V lookup: CDR1 MNHEY, CDR2 SMNVEV (reference sequence). The CDR3 bases are TGTGCCAGCAGTTTATCACAGGGGAGCAATCAGCCCCAGCATTTT. This translates into CASSLSQGSNQPQHF.

The V call is TRBV5-5, the J call TRBJ2-7, with 11 positions matching TRBD1. The V gene end was trimmed by 0 bases and the J gene end by 4 bases; junction bases not matched to a gene: 3. This CDR3 is built from 15 residues. From germline, CDR1 is SGHKS and CDR2 YYEKEE (reference sequence). The CDR3 DNA sequence: TGTGCCAGCAGCTTGGCTGGACAGGGGGCGTACGAGCAGTACTTC. This sequence encodes CASSLAGQGAYEQYF.

J is TRBJ2-7 and V is TRBV11-2, with 13 positions matching TRBD2. The CDR3 spans 15 residues. CDR1 is SGHAT and CDR2 is FQNNGV in the germline V gene. With V trimmed by 4 bases and J by 2 bases, 2 bases remained unmatched. DNA of the CDR3: TGTGCCAGCAGCTCCGGACTAGCGGGGGCCTACGAGCAGTACTTC. Protein product: CASSSGLAGAYEQYF.

The chain uses TRBV10-3 and TRBJ2-5; D perhaps matches TRBD2 (6 bases). Germline V gene data show CDR1 as ENHRY and CDR2 as SYGVKD. The ends were cut back, 0 bases at V and 8 bases at J, with 16 bases in the middle. CDR3 length: 15 amino acids. CDR3 sequence: CAISESISGLGTQYF. CDR3 in DNA: TGTGCCATCAGTGAGTCTATAAGCGGGTTAGGAACCCAGTACTTC.

The J gene is TRBJ2-3, the V gene TRBV6-1, with 7 bases matching TRBD1. Germline-derived CDR1 and CDR2 are MNHNS and SASEGT. Unmatched junction bases numbered 8, after V lost 3 bases and J lost 2 bases. The CDR3 is 16 residues long. The CDR3 nucleotides read TGTGCCAGCAGTGACCAGGGGGAGCTTTTCACAGATACGCAGTATTTT. It codes for CASSDQGELFTDTQYF.

The chain has TRBV6-5 and TRBJ1-5; D may be TRBD1 (5 bases). The CDR3 length is 14 residues. Trimming took off 8 bases at V and 4 bases at J, with 15 bases between the two ends. CDR1 and CDR2 from the germline V gene are MNHEY and SVGAGI. The CDR3 region has the DNA TGTGCCAGCGCAAGGACACATCTAAATCAGCCCCAGCATTTT. Translation gives CASARTHLNQPQHF.

This clone was observed a few times. The chain uses TRBV12-3 or TRBV12-4 and TRBJ2-5; the D gene is possibly TRBD1 (6 bases). V was cut by 9 bases and J by 3 bases, with 14 bases left in between. The CDR3 totals 13 residues. Written as DNA, the CDR3 is TGTGCCAGTCAAATAAGGACAGAAGAGACCCAGTACTTC. As protein: CASQIRTEETQYF.

The chain carries TRBV4-2 and TRBJ1-2; weak D call: TRBD1 (5 bases). Trimming left V 2 bases short and J 1 base short, with 20 bases between. Germline CDR1 is LGHNA and CDR2 is YNFKEQ. CDR3 length: 18 amino acids. The CDR3 loop reads CASSQLSGGISFNYGYTF. CDR3 coding DNA: TGTGCCAGCAGCCAATTAAGCGGGGGAATTAGCTTTAACTATGGCTACACCTTC.

The rearrangement links TRBV19 to TRBJ1-1; unclear D gene. V lost 7 bases, J lost 1 base, and 16 bases lay in between. The CDR3 totals 15 residues. CDR1 is LNHDA, CDR2 SQIVND, per germline (reference sequence). The CDR3 region is CASMGRRVGNTEAFF. CDR3 bases: TGTGCCAGTATGGGGAGGAGGGTAGGGAACACTGAAGCTTTCTTT.